Presented here are 8 T cell receptor beta chains from one specimen sequenced in a study of shared clonotypes between healthy human individuals. Assay: immunoSEQ multiplex PCR; the TCRdb copy retains only in-frame clones and omits some. Here the sample spans 110,000 or so clones, approximately 70% being singletons. The sequenced sample was memory CD8+ T cells sorted from blood. Sample subset: CD45RO+ cells pooled with CCR7-negative TemRA cells. The receptors shown here come from a woman aged 30 to 39 in good health.

The chain carries TRBV9 and TRBJ1-2; no clear D gene. There are 13 residues in the CDR3. The germline V gene encodes CDR1 SGDLS and CDR2 YYNGEE. Trimming cost V 0 bases and J 3 bases, with 6 bases left between them. CDR3 in amino acids: CASSVDQDYGYTF. The CDR3 nucleotides read TGTGCCAGCAGCGTAGATCAGGACTATGGCTACACCTTC.

This clone was seen only once. The rearrangement joins TRBV2 to TRBJ2-3; D gene ambiguous. V gave up 4 bases and J gave up 1 base, with 9 bases separating them. Germline-derived CDR1 and CDR2 are SNHLY and FYNNEI. This CDR3 region has 14 residues. The CDR3 sequence is CASSAVWGTDTQYF. For the CDR3, the DNA is TGTGCCAGCAGTGCAGTTTGGGGCACAGATACGCAGTATTTT.

J is TRBJ2-1 and V is TRBV18; TRBD2 agrees at 9 bases. V shed 4 bases and J 7 bases; nucleotides not matched to a gene: 8. Germline V gene data show CDR1 as KGHSH and CDR2 as LQKENI. CDR3 length equals 15 residues. The CDR3 loop is CASSRTSGRRNEQFF. The CDR3 DNA sequence: TGTGCCAGCTCACGAACTAGCGGGCGACGGAATGAGCAGTTCTTC. Variable domain in full (rest from reference TRBV18 and TRBJ2-1): NAGVMQNPRHLVRRRGQEARLRCSPMKGHSHVYWYRQLPEEGLKFMVYLQKENIIDESGMPKERFSAEFPKEGPSILRIQQVVRGDSAAYFCASSRTSGRRNEQFFGPGTRLTVL.

J is TRBJ2-7 and V is TRBV7-9; D not resolved. The V and J ends lost 5 bases and 1 base respectively, with 9 bases between them. This CDR3 is 13 amino acids long. Germline V lookup: CDR1 SEHNR, CDR2 FQNEAQ (reference sequence). CDR3 in amino acids: CASSLLGSYEQYF. In DNA form, the CDR3 reads TGTGCCAGCAGCCTCCTCGGATCCTACGAGCAGTACTTC.

Concerning this clone itself: Other DNA variants within this sample encode the same CDR3. The DNA of the CDR3 is TGTGCCAGCAGTATTAGCGGGAGTGGCGACGAGCAGTACTTC. Translation gives CASSISGSGDEQYF. The chain combines TRBV27 with TRBJ2-7; 9 bases fit TRBD2. Germline V gene lookup returns CDR1 MNHEY and CDR2 SMNVEV (reference sequence). Losses at the gene ends were 5 bases for V and 5 bases for J; bases not matched to a gene: 7. The CDR3 loop spans 14 amino acids.

This clone has only one observation. This chain uses TRBV5-6 with TRBJ2-3; 8 bases are shared with TRBD1. The J segment lost 6 bases and the V segment lost 4 bases, leaving 1 base of the junction unmatched. The CDR3 length is 12 residues. Per the germline V gene, CDR1 is SGHDT and CDR2 is YYEEEE. CDR3 protein: CASSQGADTQYF. The CDR3 nucleotides are TGTGCCAGCAGCCAGGGGGCGGATACGCAGTATTTT.

This chain links TRBV7-3 with TRBJ2-5, with a possible D match to TRBD2 (5 bases). The CDR3 totals 16 residues. Between the trimmed V and J ends, which lost 2 bases and 5 bases, there was a span of 18 bases. Germline V lookup: CDR1 SGHTA, CDR2 FQGTGA. CDR3 DNA: TGTGCCAGCAGCTTACCGAGGATCCGGGGTGAGGAGACCCAGTACTTC. It codes for CASSLPRIRGEETQYF.

This clone was found once. The chain links TRBV5-1 to TRBJ2-1, with D uncertain. Looked up from germline, CDR1 is SGHRS and CDR2 is YFSETQ. Trimming removed 4 bases at V and 2 bases at J, with 16 bases between. This CDR3 has 16 residues. CDR3 in DNA: TGCGCCAGCAGCCTTATCTCCCCCCTGCCCTACAATGAGCAGTTCTTC. This translates into CASSLISPLPYNEQFF. The whole variable domain, filled in from reference TRBV5-1 and TRBJ2-1, reads KAGVTQTPRYLIKTRGQQVTLSCSPISGHRSVSWYQQTPGQGLQFLFEYFSETQRNKGNFPGRFSGRQFSNSRSEMNVSTLELGDSALYLCASSLISPLPYNEQFFGPGTRLTVL.